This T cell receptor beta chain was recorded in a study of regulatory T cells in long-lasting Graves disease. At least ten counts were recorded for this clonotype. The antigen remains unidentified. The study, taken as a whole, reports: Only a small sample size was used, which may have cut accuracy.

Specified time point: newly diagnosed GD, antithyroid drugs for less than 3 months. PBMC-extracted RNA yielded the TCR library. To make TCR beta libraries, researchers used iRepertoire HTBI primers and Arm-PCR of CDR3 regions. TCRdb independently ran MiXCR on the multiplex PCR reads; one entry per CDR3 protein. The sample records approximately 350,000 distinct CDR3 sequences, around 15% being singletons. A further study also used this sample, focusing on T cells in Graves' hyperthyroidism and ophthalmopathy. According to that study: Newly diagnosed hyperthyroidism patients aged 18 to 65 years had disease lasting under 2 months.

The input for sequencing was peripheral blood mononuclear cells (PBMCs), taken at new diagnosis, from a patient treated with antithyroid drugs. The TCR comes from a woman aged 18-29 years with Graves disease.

In nucleotides, the CDR3 is TGTGCTAGTGGTTTGGACAGGGGCACTGAAGCTTTCTTT. This encodes CASGLDRGTEAFF. This chain joins TRBV12-5 and TRBJ1-1, with TRBD1 matching 7 bases. CDR3 length: 13 residues. With V trimmed by 1 base and J by 4 bases, 0 bases remained unmatched. Germline V gene lookup returns CDR1 LGHNT and CDR2 FRNRAP.